The clone carrying this TCR beta chain showed up many times. The antigen remains undetermined. Per the germline V gene, CDR1 is SGDLS and CDR2 is YYNGEE. CDR3 length: 16 amino acids. Deletions cut 0 bases from V and 4 bases from J, with 16 bases between. This specimen comes from a study of CD8 T cells in ankylosing spondylitis. For TCR beta, libraries came from quantitative 5'-RACE with molecular barcodes. TCRdb re-called the 5' RACE reads with MiXCR, one entry per CDR3 protein. The table has more than 10,000 distinct CDR3 sequences, over 2.5% seen once; the top ten hold around 10%. Overall study findings and caveats: The study identified a TCR beta motif of roughly eight highly homologous variants that appeared characteristic of ankylosing spondylitis blood. With a CD8+ phenotype, disease-linked clones were relatively rare in peripheral blood. Disease-linked clones were reportedly significantly enriched in matched ankylosing spondylitis synovial fluid.

The receptor comes from a male donor with ankylosing spondylitis or in good health (not recorded which). The sequencing sample was made of blood, either unsorted or a sorted T cell fraction (not recorded which). V usage is TRBV9 and J usage is TRBJ2-5, with D perhaps TRBD1 or TRBD2 (7 bases each). The CDR3 DNA follows: TGTGCCAGCAGCGTAGCTCAGGGGGGGTGGGCAGAGACCCAGTACTTC. Amino acids: CASSVAQGGWAETQYF.